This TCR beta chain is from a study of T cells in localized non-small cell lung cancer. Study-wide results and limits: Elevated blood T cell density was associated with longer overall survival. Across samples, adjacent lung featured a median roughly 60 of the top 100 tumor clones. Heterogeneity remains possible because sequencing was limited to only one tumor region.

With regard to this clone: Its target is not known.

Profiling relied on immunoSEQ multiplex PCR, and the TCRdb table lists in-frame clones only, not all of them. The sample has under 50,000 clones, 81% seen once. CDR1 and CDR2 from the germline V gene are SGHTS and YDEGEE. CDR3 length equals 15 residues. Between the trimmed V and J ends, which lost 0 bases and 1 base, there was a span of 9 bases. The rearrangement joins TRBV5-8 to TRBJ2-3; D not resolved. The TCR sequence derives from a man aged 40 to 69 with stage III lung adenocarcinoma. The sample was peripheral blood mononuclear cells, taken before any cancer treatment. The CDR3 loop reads CASSLGRRRTDTQYF. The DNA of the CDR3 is TGTGCCAGCAGCTTGGGAAGACGCCGCACAGATACGCAGTATTTT.